A selection of T cell receptor beta chains follows, all from one sample in a study of blood T cell repertoires in COVID-19. Clones were sequenced by immunoSEQ multiplex PCR, and TCRdb holds only the in-frame ones, with some missing. The sample lists around 140,000 clones, 87% seen once, with 8.6% in the top ten. The sample taken for sequencing was peripheral blood. These receptors were collected from a woman in her fifties or sixties with active or convalescent COVID-19. The CDR3 runs from the conserved cysteine through the conserved F or W. Each record gives: D gene, clone size, CDR3 length, J gene, V gene, CDR3 protein, CDR3 DNA. D genes are given only for firm matches. Expanded clones get a size class; other rows say once, few or many, or leave the size out.

NA | once | 12 | TRBJ1-3 | TRBV6-6 | CASSTGGNTIYF | TGTGCCAGCAGTACAGGGGGAAACACCATATATTTT
NA | NA | 14 | TRBJ1-2 | TRBV5-1 | CASSLSQGSDGYTF | TGCGCCAGCAGCTTGAGTCAGGGCTCGGATGGCTACACCTTC
NA | once | 15 | TRBJ1-4 | TRBV30 | CALNSEGMTNEKLFF | TGTGCCCTGAATTCTGAGGGAATGACGAATGAAAAACTGTTTTTT
TRBD1 | NA | 17 | TRBJ2-2 | TRBV7-7 | CASSPLRGSWDTGELFF | TGTGCTAGCAGCCCACTCAGGGGGTCTTGGGACACCGGGGAGCTGTTTTTT
NA | once | 15 | TRBJ1-6 | TRBV7-2 | CASSLGAGKNSPLHF | TGTGCCAGCAGCTTAGGGGCGGGGAAAAATTCACCCCTCCACTTT
TRBD1 | NA | 11 | TRBJ1-1 | TRBV25-1 | CASSEAGGAFF | TGTGCCAGCAGTGAGGCAGGGGGAGCTTTCTTT
NA | NA | 16 | TRBJ1-1 | TRBV18 | CASSPYPYGTTTEAFF | TGTGCCAGCTCACCGTACCCCTACGGGACAACCACTGAAGCTTTCTTT
NA | once | 14 | TRBJ2-5 | TRBV9 | CASSVDGRGETQYF | TGTGCCAGCAGCGTAGATGGGCGGGGAGAGACCCAGTACTTC
TRBD1 | few | 14 | TRBJ2-5 | TRBV5-8 | CASSFDRGHGTQYF | TGTGCCAGCAGCTTTGACAGGGGGCATGGGACCCAGTACTTC
TRBD1 | NA | 14 | TRBJ2-7 | TRBV18 | CASSTGTGAYEQYF | TGTGCCAGCTCAACCGGGACAGGGGCCTACGAGCAGTACTTC
NA | NA | 16 | TRBJ1-3 | TRBV4-3 | CASSQDRTGAGNTIYF | TGCGCCAGCAGCCAAGATCGAACGGGGGCTGGAAACACCATATATTTT
TRBD2 | NA | 15 | TRBJ2-5 | TRBV5-1 | CASSLLAGPQETQYF | TGCGCCAGCAGCTTGCTAGCGGGACCACAAGAGACCCAGTACTTC
NA | NA | 16 | TRBJ1-4 | TRBV5-1 | CASSRAGGVTNEKLFF | TGCGCCAGCAGCCGGGCGGGTGGTGTAACTAATGAAAAACTGTTTTTT
TRBD2 | NA | 18 | TRBJ2-3 | TRBV5-5 | CASSFGLAGGLFTDTQYF | TGTGCCAGCAGCTTTGGACTAGCGGGAGGACTATTCACAGATACGCAGTATTTT
NA | NA | 13 | TRBJ1-2 | TRBV29-1 | CSVDLGQSYGYTF | TGCAGCGTTGACCTTGGACAGTCCTATGGCTACACCTTC
TRBD1 | many | 15 | TRBJ1-5 | TRBV2 | CASTPTGVSNQPQHF | TGTGCCAGCACCCCGACAGGGGTAAGCAATCAGCCCCAGCATTTT
NA | NA | 15 | TRBJ2-7 | TRBV19 | CASSISPAGSSEQYF | TGTGCCAGTAGTATTAGTCCGGCAGGATCGAGCGAGCAGTACTTC
NA | NA | 11 | TRBJ2-1 | TRBV5-6 | CASSRRGEQFF | TGTGCCAGCAGCCGCCGAGGGGAGCAGTTCTTC
TRBD2 | NA | 18 | TRBJ2-1 | TRBV7-6 | CASSLRLGTSGRFDEQFF | TGTGCCAGCAGCTTAAGGTTGGGAACTAGCGGGAGGTTTGATGAGCAGTTCTTC
TRBD2 | NA | 15 | TRBJ2-3 | TRBV19 | CASTLAGGPPDTQYF | TGTGCCAGTACCCTAGCGGGGGGGCCCCCAGATACGCAGTATTTT
TRBD2 | NA | 15 | TRBJ2-1 | TRBV5-4 | CASTFLGTGGNEQFF | TGTGCCAGCACCTTCTTGGGGACGGGGGGCAATGAGCAGTTCTTC
NA | NA | 16 | TRBJ2-3 | TRBV6-2/TRBV6-3 | CASSSGDWTTWDTQYF | TGTGCCAGCAGCTCCGGGGATTGGACGACCTGGGATACGCAGTATTTT
TRBD2 | NA | 16 | TRBJ2-1 | TRBV4-1 | CASSRTSGGAYNEQFF | TGCGCCAGCAGCCGTACTAGCGGGGGGGCTTACAATGAGCAGTTCTTC
NA | NA | 12 | TRBJ1-1 | TRBV28 | CASSGGDTEAFF | TGTGCCAGCTCGGGGGGAGACACTGAAGCTTTCTTT
NA | NA | 15 | TRBJ1-2 | TRBV19 | CASSPTDTVNYGYTF | TGTGCCAGTAGTCCAACGGACACTGTTAACTATGGCTACACCTTC
TRBD1 | NA | 14 | TRBJ2-5 | TRBV5-4 | CASSLGTVQETQYF | TGTGCCAGCAGCTTAGGGACAGTCCAAGAGACCCAGTACTTC
TRBD1 | NA | 19 | TRBJ1-3 | TRBV28 | CASSDRRGTSNLSGNTIYF | TGTGCCAGCAGCGATCGCAGGGGGACCTCAAACCTCTCTGGAAACACCATATATTTT
TRBD1 | NA | 14 | TRBJ1-5 | TRBV30 | CAWTSRGRGQPQHF | TGTGCCTGGACCTCCAGGGGGCGAGGTCAGCCCCAGCATTTT
NA | NA | 17 | TRBJ1-3 | TRBV18 | CASSPLKGQSSGNTIYF | TGTGCCAGCTCACCCTTGAAAGGACAGAGCTCTGGAAACACCATATATTTT
NA | NA | 12 | TRBJ1-1 | TRBV2 | CASNPQEGEAFF | TGTGCCAGCAACCCCCAAGAGGGTGAAGCTTTCTTT
TRBD1 | NA | 15 | TRBJ2-5 | TRBV7-6 | CASSTRGHREETQYF | TGTGCCAGCAGCACGAGGGGGCATCGGGAAGAGACCCAGTACTTC
NA | NA | 13 | TRBJ2-3 | TRBV3-1/TRBV3-2 | CASSQGGLPTQYF | TGTGCCAGCAGCCAAGGCGGACTCCCCACTCAGTATTTT
NA | NA | 12 | TRBJ1-1 | TRBV6-5 | CASLAGNTEAFF | TGTGCCAGCCTCGCGGGTAACACTGAAGCTTTCTTT
NA | NA | 13 | TRBJ1-1 | TRBV15 | CATSRGGNTEAFF | TGTGCCACCAGCAGGGGGGGGAACACTGAAGCTTTCTTT
NA | NA | 14 | TRBJ1-5 | TRBV4-3 | CASSQDLGGQPQHF | TGCGCCAGCAGCCAAGATTTGGGGGGTCAGCCCCAGCATTTT
TRBD2 | NA | 17 | TRBJ2-7 | TRBV27 | CASSSMTSGITPYEQYF | TGTGCCAGCAGTTCCATGACTAGCGGGATTACTCCCTACGAGCAGTACTTC
NA | NA | 16 | TRBJ2-6 | TRBV2 | CASNVYGGGGANVLTF | TGTGCCAGCAACGTCTATGGGGGCGGTGGGGCCAACGTCCTGACTTTC
NA | NA | 14 | TRBJ1-4 | TRBV27 | CASSLWGRNEKLFF | TGTGCCAGCAGTTTATGGGGCAGGAATGAAAAACTGTTTTTT
NA | NA | 15 | TRBJ2-2 | TRBV30 | CALTPNSVPQRELFF | TGTGCCTTGACACCAAACTCGGTGCCCCAGCGGGAGCTGTTTTTT
TRBD2 | NA | 16 | TRBJ2-1 | TRBV6-1 | CASSETPAGVANEQFF | TGTGCCAGCAGTGAAACCCCTGCGGGAGTCGCGAATGAGCAGTTCTTC
NA | NA | 13 | TRBJ2-1 | TRBV7-3 | CASSFQREDEQFF | TGTGCCAGCAGCTTCCAGAGGGAGGATGAGCAGTTCTTC
TRBD2 | NA | 16 | TRBJ2-7 | TRBV5-1 | CASSGGTSGRNYEQYF | TGCGCCAGCAGCGGCGGGACTAGCGGGAGGAACTACGAGCAGTACTTC
TRBD1 | NA | 15 | TRBJ2-1 | TRBV6-6 | CASSLRQGARNEQFF | TGTGCCAGCAGTCTGAGACAGGGGGCGCGGAATGAGCAGTTCTTC
TRBD1 | once | 16 | TRBJ2-2 | TRBV19 | CASSIRTGTNTGELFF | TGTGCCAGTAGTATAAGGACAGGGACGAACACCGGGGAGCTGTTTTTT
TRBD1 | NA | 15 | TRBJ2-5 | TRBV20-1 | CSASRGQEIQETQYF | TGCAGTGCTAGTCGCGGACAGGAAATCCAAGAGACCCAGTACTTC
TRBD2 | few | 15 | TRBJ2-7 | TRBV4-2 | CASSHGLAEPYEQYF | TGTGCCAGCAGCCATGGACTAGCGGAACCCTACGAGCAGTACTTC
NA | NA | 12 | TRBJ2-5 | TRBV28 | CASREGSETQYF | TGTGCCAGCAGAGAGGGTTCAGAGACCCAGTACTTC
NA | NA | 12 | TRBJ2-1 | TRBV7-9 | CASSRETSWQFF | TGTGCCAGCAGCCGCGAGACTAGTTGGCAGTTCTTC
NA | NA | 15 | TRBJ2-3 | TRBV30 | CAWSVRGTSTDTQYF | TGTGCCTGGAGTGTACGGGGGACTAGCACAGATACGCAGTATTTT
NA | NA | 13 | TRBJ1-2 | TRBV18 | CASSPDRTYGYTF | TGTGCCAGCTCGCCCGACAGGACCTATGGCTACACCTTC
TRBD1 | NA | 13 | TRBJ1-1 | TRBV3-1/TRBV3-2 | CASARDSENEAFF | TGTGCCAGTGCCCGGGACAGTGAAAATGAAGCTTTCTTT
TRBD1 | NA | 16 | TRBJ1-1 | TRBV7-8 | CASSLTRGLGDTEAFF | TGTGCCAGCAGCTTAACCAGGGGGCTAGGGGACACTGAAGCTTTCTTT
NA | NA | 13 | TRBJ2-7 | TRBV7-2 | CASSLGQFYEQYF | TGTGCCAGCAGCTTGGGACAATTCTACGAGCAGTACTTC
NA | NA | 18 | TRBJ1-6 | TRBV11-2 | CASTYGRGGRRENSPLHF | TGTGCCAGCACCTATGGAAGGGGAGGCAGGCGTGAAAATTCACCCCTCCACTTT
NA | NA | 14 | TRBJ1-1 | TRBV9 | CASSVAQVNTEAFF | TGTGCCAGCAGCGTAGCACAGGTCAACACTGAAGCTTTCTTT